This TCR beta chain was sequenced for a study of cytomegalovirus exposure and HLA in healthy donors. PCR used 60 Vbeta primers and 13 Jbeta primers. TCRdb's table, derived via immunoSEQ multiplex PCR, lists solely in-frame clones and lacks some. The profile shows about 140,000 clones, roughly three quarters of them singletons. The V gene's germline CDR1 is SGHTA and CDR2 FQGNSA. The CDR3 extends over 13 amino acids. V was clipped by 4 bases and J by 7 bases; unmatched bases: 4. The clonotype comes from a male donor in good health and CMV-seronegative. Sample: PBMCs. This rearrangement joins TRBV7-2 to TRBJ1-2; 9 bases are a match to TRBD1. CDR3 nucleotides: TGTGCCAGCAGCTCACAGGGGGCAAGTGGCTACACCTTC. Protein product: CASSSQGASGYTF.